This T cell receptor (beta chain) was sequenced in a study of molecular identifiers for immune sequencing clone quantification. Study outcomes and limitations: Clones that exceeded 20 RNA copies held over 98% of effector molecules, yet under 1% in naive cells.

Previously reported methods and listed TCR primers produced the bulk TCR libraries. TCRdb recomputed calls from the PCR reads with MiXCR, one row per CDR3 protein. Here the sample spans hundreds of thousands of distinct CDR3 sequences, roughly 27% being singletons. Trimming removed 0 bases at V and 11 bases at J, with 16 bases between. The CDR3 sequence is 14 residues long. The germline CDR1 and CDR2 sequences are LGHDT and YNNKEL (reference sequence). Turning to this clonotype: The antigen remains unidentified.

The gene calls are TRBV3-1 and TRBJ1-1; maybe TRBD1 (6 bases). Sequencing was performed on naive CD8+ T cells from blood, with Jurkat cell RNA spiked in. The subset denotes: FACS-sorted CD8+CD4-CCR7+CD45RA+ naive T cells. The clonotype comes from a human donor in good health. Some libraries in this study had Jurkat cell RNA spiked in. For the CDR3, the DNA is TGTGCCAGCAGCCAAGATTTCCGGGGGCCACGTGCTTTCTTT. Its protein product is CASSQDFRGPRAFF.